The 26 T cell receptor beta chains below all came from one sample that was sequenced in a study of T cell repertoires in cytomegalovirus infection. In TCRdb, the reads were re-called with MiXCR into one record per CDR3 protein. The sample contains hundreds of thousands of distinct CDR3 sequences, approximately 10% of which appear only once. The material sequenced was PBMCs. Receptors originate from a human donor in good health (CMV status not recorded). Some clones in this sample may be carry-over from other donors' samples.

The rearrangement links TRBV20-1 to TRBJ1-6; TRBD1 agrees at 9 bases. This CDR3 has 16 amino acids. The J segment lost 1 base and the V segment lost 6 bases, leaving 7 bases of the junction unmatched. Germline lookup yields CDR1 DFQATT and CDR2 SNEGSKA (reference sequence). DNA of the CDR3: TGCAGTGCAACAGGGGGCGCCAGGTCCTATAATTCACCCCTCCACTTT. The encoded protein is CSATGGARSYNSPLHF.

This clonotype was counted only a few times. The rearrangement links TRBV10-2 to TRBJ2-7; TRBD2 aligns across 7 bases. CDR1 WSHSY and CDR2 SAAADI come from the germline V gene. V lost 3 bases and J lost 0; bases outside the gene matches: 5. This CDR3 is built from 15 residues. The CDR3 region is CASSDVGGSSYEQYF. The CDR3 DNA sequence: TGCGCCAGCAGTGATGTGGGAGGGTCCTCCTACGAGCAGTACTTC.

This clonotype was seen a handful of times. V and J are TRBV2 and TRBJ2-7, with D possibly TRBD2 on 7 matching bases. The CDR3 covers 15 residues. V lost 2 bases and J 2 bases, leaving 13 bases between the germline ends. CDR1 and CDR2 (germline): SNHLY, FYNNEI. CDR3 nucleotide sequence: TGTGCCAGCAGTGAAAGGGGGGGCGAGACCTACGAGCAGTACTTC. Amino acid sequence: CASSERGGETYEQYF.

This clonotype was recorded many times. This chain links TRBV10-3 with TRBJ1-1; D gene uncertain. The CDR3 contains 17 residues. The V gene lost 2 bases and the J gene lost 2 bases, with 18 bases spanning the gap. Germline V gene data show CDR1 as ENHRY and CDR2 as SYGVKD. The CDR3 reads CAISETSGYRGNTEAFF. The CDR3 nucleotides are TGTGCCATCAGTGAGACCTCCGGGTACCGGGGTAACACTGAAGCTTTCTTT.

This clonotype was recorded a few times. The chain has TRBV3-1 and TRBJ2-7, with TRBD1 as a possible D gene (7 bases). This CDR3 is 12 amino acids long. Trimming pared 7 bases from V and 5 bases from J, leaving 12 bases between. Per the germline V gene, CDR1 is LGHDT and CDR2 is YNNKEL (reference sequence). The DNA of the CDR3 is TGTGCCAGCACCCAGGGGGGCGACGAGCAGTACTTC. As protein: CASTQGGDEQYF.

As to this clonotype: A clone one base away is much larger, so this may be a read error. The chain carries TRBV20-1 and TRBJ2-7, with 11 nucleotides matching TRBD1. This CDR3 is built from 14 residues. Germline loops: CDR1 DFQATT, CDR2 SNEGSKA (reference sequence). The CDR3: CRAPGQGGGYEQYF. The CDR3 bases are TGCAGAGCGCCGGGACAGGGGGGGGGCTACGAGCAGTACTTC.

This clonotype was counted ten times or more. The chain uses TRBV6-2 or TRBV6-3 and TRBJ1-1; D is uncertain. This CDR3 is built from 17 residues. V shed 10 bases and J shed 1 base, with 25 bases lying between them. Per the germline V gene, CDR1 is MNHEY and CDR2 is SVGEGT. CDR3 in DNA: TGTGCCACCAGACGTTTCGAAGCCTTCACTGGGAACACTGAAGCTTTCTTT. Amino acids: CATRRFEAFTGNTEAFF.

The rearrangement links TRBV7-9 to TRBJ2-4; 7 nucleotides line up with TRBD2. The CDR3 consists of 15 residues. V gave up 1 base and J gave up 7 bases; unmatched junction bases: 7. Germline loops: CDR1 SEHNR, CDR2 FQNEAQ (reference sequence). The CDR3 protein is CASSLDVMGGNIQYF. The DNA for the CDR3 is TGTGCCAGCAGCTTAGATGTCATGGGAGGGAACATTCAGTACTTC.

There are a few counts of this clonotype. The rearrangement joins TRBV5-6 to TRBJ1-6, with D possibly being TRBD1 (6 bases). The CDR3 loop spans 14 amino acids. Germline-derived CDR1 and CDR2 are SGHDT and YYEEEE. Trimming took off 4 bases at V and 10 bases at J, with 15 bases between the two ends. Written as DNA, the CDR3 is TGTGCCAGCAGCCACGACAGGAAAGGATCACCCCTCCACTTT. Translation: CASSHDRKGSPLHF.

This clonotype was recorded at least ten times. The chain combines TRBV10-3 with TRBJ1-5; D unresolved. With 0 bases removed from V and 1 base from J, the gap between germline ends came to 7 bases. Germline CDR1 reads ENHRY; CDR2 reads SYGVKD. This CDR3 region has 15 residues. In DNA form, the CDR3 reads TGTGCCATCAGTGAGTCTGATCTCAGCAATCAGCCCCAGCATTTT. Translation: CAISESDLSNQPQHF.

This clonotype has a count of ten or more. The J gene is TRBJ2-2, the V gene TRBV7-3; a possible D gene is TRBD2 (5 bases). This CDR3 spans 14 amino acids. Germline V gene data show CDR1 as SGHTA and CDR2 as FQGTGA. Trimming removed 6 bases at V and 6 bases at J, with 14 bases between. Here the CDR3 DNA reads TGTGCCAGCAGTAACATGGGGAGTTCCGGGGAGCTGTTTTTT. Protein sequence: CASSNMGSSGELFF.

This clonotype was seen many times. The V call is TRBV6-1, the J call TRBJ2-7; no clear D gene. CDR3 length: 14 residues. The germline V gene encodes CDR1 MNHNS and CDR2 SASEGT. V lost 5 bases and J lost 6, with 17 bases in between. Here the CDR3 reads CASSSPTRSAEQYF. The CDR3 region has the DNA TGTGCCAGCAGTTCCCCGACCAGGTCGGCCGAGCAGTACTTC.

This clonotype was found a few times. V usage is TRBV5-4 and J usage is TRBJ2-1, with 7 bases identical to TRBD2. The length of the CDR3 is 15 residues. The germline V gene encodes CDR1 SGHNT and CDR2 YYREEE (reference sequence). The V gene end was trimmed by 1 base and the J gene end by 8 bases; junction bases not matched to a gene: 9. This chain's CDR3 is CASSLQRGVSDEQFF. DNA for the CDR3: TGTGCCAGCAGCTTGCAGCGGGGAGTCTCCGATGAGCAGTTCTTC.

This clonotype was picked up many times. V gene TRBV28 combines with J gene TRBJ2-1; TRBD1 or TRBD2 may be the D gene (5 bases each). Trimming shortened V by 3 bases and J by 3 bases, and 21 bases separated the two germline ends. Germline CDR1 MDHEN, CDR2 SYDVKM. There are 18 residues in the CDR3. This chain's CDR3 is CASSLPGWGRHYYNEQFF. The CDR3 DNA is TGTGCCAGCAGTTTGCCGGGTTGGGGACGTCACTACTACAATGAGCAGTTCTTC. The full variable domain, rest sourced from reference TRBV28 and TRBJ2-1, is DVKVTQSSRYLVKRTGEKVFLECVQDMDHENMFWYRQDPGLGLRLIYFSYDVKMKEKGDIPEGYSVSREKKERFSLILESASTNQTSMYLCASSLPGWGRHYYNEQFFGPGTRLTVL.

The chain is built from TRBV19 and TRBJ2-1; TRBD2 agrees at 10 bases. The germline V gene encodes CDR1 LNHDA and CDR2 SQIVND (reference sequence). This CDR3 contains 19 residues. V was pared by 3 bases and J by 4 bases, with 15 bases of the junction left unmatched. CDR3 in DNA: TGTGCCAGTAGTATCGGAGGTGCTAGCGGGAGAGCAGGTTACAATGAGCAGTTCTTC. It is translated as CASSIGGASGRAGYNEQFF.

This clonotype was seen repeatedly, ten times or more. This rearrangement joins TRBV19 to TRBJ1-3; 10 nucleotides match TRBD1. The CDR3 totals 19 residues. Germline CDR1 LNHDA, CDR2 SQIVND (reference sequence). Losses at the gene ends were 9 bases for V and 1 base for J; bases not matched to a gene: 18. The DNA for the CDR3 is TGTGCCAGCAAACCAGAGGGGACAGGGGCTTACTTATCTGGAAACACCATATATTTT. Protein sequence: CASKPEGTGAYLSGNTIYF.

A few counts support this clonotype. V usage is TRBV9 and J usage is TRBJ2-5; 9 bases line up with TRBD1. The V segment lost 3 bases and the J segment 4 bases; nucleotides outside the gene matches: 7. The germline V gene encodes CDR1 SGDLS and CDR2 YYNGEE. The CDR3 covers 15 residues. The CDR3 DNA is TGTGCCAGCAGCGGCCGGGACAGGGTAGGAGAGACCCAGTACTTC. As protein: CASSGRDRVGETQYF.

This clonotype was observed at least ten times. The chain recombines TRBV19 with TRBJ2-1; D might be TRBD1 (5 bases). The V gene lost 3 bases and the J gene lost 2 bases, with 8 bases spanning the gap. Germline-derived CDR1 and CDR2 are LNHDA and SQIVND (reference sequence). The CDR3 extends over 14 amino acids. The CDR3 nucleotides read TGTGCCAGTAGTATCCAGGGTCCCTACAATGAGCAGTTCTTC. It encodes CASSIQGPYNEQFF.

This clonotype has ten or more counts. The V call is TRBV7-9, the J call TRBJ2-7, with 10 bases identical to TRBD2. This CDR3 region has 18 residues. Germline-derived CDR1 and CDR2 are SEHNR and FQNEAQ (reference sequence). Losses at the gene ends were 4 bases for V and 0 bases for J; bases not matched to a gene: 12. Written as DNA, the CDR3 is TGTGCCAGCAGCTCCGCCGGGCTAGCGGGAGTAACCTCCTACGAGCAGTACTTC. It codes for CASSSAGLAGVTSYEQYF.

This clonotype was counted many times. The chain combines TRBV4-1 with TRBJ2-7; a possible D gene is TRBD2 (6 bases). Between the trimmed V and J ends, which lost 1 base and 5 bases, there was a span of 9 bases. The germline CDR1 and CDR2 sequences are MGHRA and YSYEKL. CDR3 size: 13 residues. DNA of the CDR3: TGCGCCAGCAGCCAAGTGCCGGGGGACGAGCAGTACTTC. Protein: CASSQVPGDEQYF.

This clonotype was seen at least ten times. This sequence joins TRBV6-6 and TRBJ2-7; the match to TRBD2 covers 7 bases. The length of the CDR3 is 13 residues. CDR1 and CDR2 (germline): MNHNY, SVGAGI (reference sequence). Trimming took 8 bases from V and 3 from J; bases not matched to a gene: 7. The CDR3 DNA follows: TGTGCCAGCGGGGACTATCAAGACTACGAGCAGTACTTC. It yields the protein CASGDYQDYEQYF.

This clonotype was seen ten or more times. A read error may be the cause here, since a much bigger clone is one base away. V usage is TRBV6-6 and J usage is TRBJ1-4; D might be TRBD1 (5 bases). Per the germline V gene, CDR1 is MNHNY and CDR2 is SVGAGI (reference sequence). V lost 6 bases to trimming and J lost 8 bases, with 10 bases between them. The CDR3 loop spans 12 amino acids. The DNA of the CDR3 is TGTGCCAGCAGCCCCGGGGCAGAAAAACTGTTTTTT. Protein sequence: CASSPGAEKLFF.

V is TRBV11-2 and J is TRBJ2-5; tentatively, D is TRBD2 (5 bases). The CDR3 is made up of 15 amino acids. Between the trimmed V and J ends, which lost 2 bases and 4 bases, there was a span of 14 bases. Germline CDR1 and CDR2: SGHAT and FQNNGV. The CDR3 here is CASSLRGLLVETQYF. For the CDR3, the DNA is TGTGCCAGCAGCTTACGAGGGTTGCTGGTAGAGACCCAGTACTTC.

Here the CDR3 DNA reads TGTGCCAGCAAGCGGGACAACAGCTACAATGAGCAGTTCTTC. Its protein is CASKRDNSYNEQFF. This chain joins TRBV12-3 or TRBV12-4 and TRBJ2-1; D possibly corresponds to TRBD2 (7 bases). The CDR3 totals 14 residues. Trimming removed 7 bases at V and 3 bases at J, with 13 bases between.

A few counts support this clonotype. V is TRBV20-1 and J is TRBJ1-1, with 7 bases fitting TRBD1. Germline CDR1 reads DFQATT; CDR2 reads SNEGSKA (reference sequence). Trimming took 1 base from V and 4 from J; bases not matched to a gene: 9. CDR3 length equals 15 residues. The CDR3 region is CSARGPTGAGTEAFF. The CDR3 DNA is TGCAGTGCTAGAGGACCTACAGGGGCCGGCACTGAAGCTTTCTTT.

This clonotype was observed at least ten times. The chain combines TRBV11-2 with TRBJ2-2, with 8 bases lining up with TRBD1. Unmatched junction bases numbered 8, after V lost 3 bases and J lost 2 bases. This CDR3 is 17 amino acids long. CDR1 and CDR2 from the germline V gene are SGHAT and FQNNGV. The CDR3: CASSFGPGQGNTGELFF. The CDR3 DNA reads TGTGCCAGCAGCTTCGGTCCCGGACAGGGTAACACCGGGGAGCTGTTTTTT.